This entry lists 7 T cell receptor beta chains sequenced from one sample in a study of low-dose radiotherapy and immunotherapy resistance in tumors. Time point specified: after trial treatment. Documented treatment: LDRT plus nivolumab, ipilimumab, low-dose cyclophosphamide and aspirin (RACIN trial). cDNA synthesis used a TRAV/TRBV-specific primer set for both chains. It was with a constant-region primer and a V-primer adapter that TCRs were amplified over approximately 20 PCR cycles. Using its own MiXCR run on the reads, TCRdb lists one record per CDR3 protein. The table has about 80,000 distinct CDR3 sequences, 15% to 20% seen once. Source: PBMCs, taken after low-dose radiotherapy plus immunotherapy. The receptors stem from a male donor with prostate cancer.

This clonotype was detected many times. The rearrangement uses TRBV19 and TRBJ2-7, with 9 bases that match TRBD1. Germline values: CDR1 LNHDA, CDR2 SQIVND (reference sequence). J gave up 1 base and V 4 bases, and 11 bases lay outside the gene matches. CDR3 length: 17 amino acids. DNA of the CDR3: TGTGCCAGTAGTAACTCGGGACAGGGATTGGGGTCCTACGAGCAGTACTTC. Its translation is CASSNSGQGLGSYEQYF.

This clonotype was seen once. The V and J genes are TRBV5-8 and TRBJ2-3, with 8 nucleotides matching TRBD2. Germline V gives CDR1 SGHTS, CDR2 YDEGEE. J gave up 0 bases and V 0 bases, and 6 bases lay outside the gene matches. The CDR3 sequence is 17 residues long. The CDR3 sequence: CASSLVGGGSSTDTQYF. CDR3 coding DNA: TGTGCCAGCAGCTTGGTCGGGGGGGGATCTAGCACAGATACGCAGTATTTT.

This clonotype has a count of ten or more. The genes are TRBV7-2 and TRBJ2-3; D might be TRBD1 (6 bases). The germline V gene encodes CDR1 SGHTA and CDR2 FQGNSA. The V gene lost 0 bases and the J gene lost 2 bases, with 15 bases spanning the gap. The CDR3 runs to 17 residues. The CDR3 nucleotides are TGTGCCAGCAGCTTAGCAGGGACACGTAGTTCCACAGATACGCAGTATTTT. It translates to CASSLAGTRSSTDTQYF.

The chain carries TRBV7-6 and TRBJ2-7; TRBD1 agrees at 8 bases. This CDR3 contains 18 residues. V shed 4 bases, J shed 0 bases, and the junction held 14 bases outside the gene matches. Germline V gene lookup returns CDR1 SGHVS and CDR2 FNYEAQ. The CDR3 sequence is CASSSQGQGAPSSYEQYF. CDR3 nucleotides: TGTGCCAGCAGCTCGCAGGGTCAGGGGGCGCCGAGCTCCTACGAGCAGTACTTC.

In this sample, this clonotype turned up many times. Written as DNA, the CDR3 is TGTGCCAGCAGTTCGGGGGACTCCTACGAGCAGTACTTC. Its protein is CASSSGDSYEQYF. The chain is built from TRBV28 and TRBJ2-7; D is possibly TRBD2 (6 bases). This CDR3 contains 13 residues. Germline assignment: CDR1 MDHEN and CDR2 SYDVKM. The V end lost 4 bases, the J end lost 0 bases, and 7 bases lay between the germline ends.

This clonotype was found many times. V gene TRBV5-1 combines with J gene TRBJ1-1, with D tentatively TRBD1 (5 bases). This CDR3 is built from 14 residues. The V end was cut by 0 bases, the J end by 10 bases, with 16 bases between. Germline V gives CDR1 SGHRS, CDR2 YFSETQ. CDR3 residues: CASSLEIKGERAFF. The CDR3 bases are TGCGCCAGCAGCTTGGAAATTAAAGGGGAGCGAGCTTTCTTT. Full variable domain (rest looked up from reference TRBV5-1 and TRBJ1-1): KAGVTQTPRYLIKTRGQQVTLSCSPISGHRSVSWYQQTPGQGLQFLFEYFSETQRNKGNFPGRFSGRQFSNSRSEMNVSTLELGDSALYLCASSLEIKGERAFFGQGTRLTVV.

In its sample, this clonotype was seen many times. This chain links TRBV7-8 with TRBJ1-5; D remains ambiguous. Germline V gene lookup returns CDR1 SGHVS and CDR2 FQNEAQ. The CDR3 is 12 residues long. Trimming left V 5 bases short and J 4 bases short, with 6 bases between. CDR3 DNA: TGTGCCAGCAGCACCGATAATCAGCCCCAGCATTTT. It encodes CASSTDNQPQHF.